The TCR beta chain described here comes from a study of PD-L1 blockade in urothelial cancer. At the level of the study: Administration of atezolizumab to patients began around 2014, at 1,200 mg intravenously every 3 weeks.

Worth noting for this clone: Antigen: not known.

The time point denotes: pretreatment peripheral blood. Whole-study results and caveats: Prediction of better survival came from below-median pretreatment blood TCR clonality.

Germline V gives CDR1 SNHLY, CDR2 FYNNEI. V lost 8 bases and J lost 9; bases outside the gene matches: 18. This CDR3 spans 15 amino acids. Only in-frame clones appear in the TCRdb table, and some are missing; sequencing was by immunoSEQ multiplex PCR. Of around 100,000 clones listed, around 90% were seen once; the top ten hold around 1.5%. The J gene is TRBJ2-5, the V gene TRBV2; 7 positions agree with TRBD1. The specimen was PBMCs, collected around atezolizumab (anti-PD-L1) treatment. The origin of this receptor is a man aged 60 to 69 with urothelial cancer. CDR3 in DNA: TGTGCCAGCTACGCCGCGTTAGGGGGCGAAGGGGCCCAGTACTTC. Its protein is CASYAALGGEGAQYF.